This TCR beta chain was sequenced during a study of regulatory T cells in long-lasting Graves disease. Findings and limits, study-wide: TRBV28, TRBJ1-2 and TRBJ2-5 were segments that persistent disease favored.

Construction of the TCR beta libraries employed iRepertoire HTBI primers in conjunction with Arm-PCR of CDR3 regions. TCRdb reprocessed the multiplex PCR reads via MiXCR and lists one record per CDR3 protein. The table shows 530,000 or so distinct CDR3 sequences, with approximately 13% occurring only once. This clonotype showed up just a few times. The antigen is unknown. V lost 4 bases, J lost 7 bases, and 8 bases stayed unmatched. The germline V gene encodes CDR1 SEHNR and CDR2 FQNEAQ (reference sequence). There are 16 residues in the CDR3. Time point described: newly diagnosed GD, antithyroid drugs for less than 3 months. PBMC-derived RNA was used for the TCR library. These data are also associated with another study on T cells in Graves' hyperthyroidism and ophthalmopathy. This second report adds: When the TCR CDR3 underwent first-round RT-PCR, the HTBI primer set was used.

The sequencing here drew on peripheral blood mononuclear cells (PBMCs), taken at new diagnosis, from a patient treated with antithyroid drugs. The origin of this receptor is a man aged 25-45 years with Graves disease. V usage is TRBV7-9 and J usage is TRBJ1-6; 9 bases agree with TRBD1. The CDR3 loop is CASSSSGTGRNSPLHF. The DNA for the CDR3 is TGTGCCAGCAGCTCTAGTGGGACAGGGAGGAATTCACCCCTCCACTTT.